These 31 T cell receptor beta chains were sequenced from one sample in a study of type 1 and type 2 diabetes patients. PCR was run on genomic DNA. Multiplex PCR with 30 forward and 13 reverse primers amplified the TCR beta CDR3. A single record per CDR3 protein comes from TCRdb applying MiXCR to the multiplex PCR reads. The data hold some 250,000 distinct CDR3 sequences, with more than 45% observed a single time. The specimen sequenced was peripheral blood mononuclear cells (PBMCs). The source is a man in his late teens or twenties with type 2 diabetes.

This clonotype was detected only a few times. The CDR3 is CASTAGTDTQYF. The CDR3 region has the DNA TGTGCCAGTACCGCCGGCACAGATACGCAGTATTTT. The rearrangement links TRBV19 to TRBJ2-3; D gene uncertain. Trimming shortened V by 7 bases and J by 1 base, and 6 bases separated the two germline ends. The CDR3 extends over 12 amino acids. In germline, CDR1 is LNHDA, CDR2 SQIVND (reference sequence).

V gene TRBV7-2 combines with J gene TRBJ2-2; no clear D gene. Germline assignment: CDR1 SGHTA and CDR2 FQGNSA. Between the trimmed V and J ends, which lost 1 base and 6 bases, there was a span of 9 bases. CDR3 length equals 14 residues. CDR3 amino acids: CASSLVVFAGELFF. CDR3 bases: TGTGCCAGCAGCTTAGTGGTTTTCGCCGGGGAGCTGTTTTTT.

This chain links TRBV10-1 with TRBJ2-1; 11 bases agree with TRBD2. V was clipped by 3 bases and J by 8 bases; unmatched bases: 9. CDR3 length equals 16 residues. The germline V gene encodes CDR1 WNHNN and CDR2 SYGVQD (reference sequence). The CDR3 region is CASSEKTSGSMHEQFF. In DNA form, the CDR3 reads TGCGCCAGCAGTGAAAAAACTAGCGGGAGTATGCATGAGCAGTTCTTC.

Of note for this clonotype: Its ends do not fully match the called genes, so a read error is possible. The CDR3 nucleotides are TGTGCCAGCAGTGTAACTAGCGGGAGGGCCTCCCACGAGCAGTACTTC. As protein: CASSVTSGRASHEQYF. V and J are TRBV25-1 and TRBJ2-7, with 13 positions matching TRBD2. The length of the CDR3 is 16 residues. CDR1 is MGHDK and CDR2 is SYGVNS in the germline V gene.

This clonotype was detected a few times. V usage is TRBV5-1 and J usage is TRBJ1-4, with TRBD1 identical over 7 bases. Germline values: CDR1 SGHRS, CDR2 YFSETQ. The trim removed 8 bases at V and 8 bases at J, leaving 9 bases unmatched. The CDR3 has 13 residues. The CDR3 spells CASRQGGREKLFF. Written as DNA, the CDR3 is TGCGCCAGTCGACAGGGAGGAAGGGAAAAACTGTTTTTT.

The chain employs TRBV2 and TRBJ2-1; D not resolved. This CDR3 contains 14 residues. V was cut by 3 bases and J by 4 bases, with 10 bases left in between. CDR1 is SNHLY, CDR2 FYNNEI, per germline. CDR3 sequence: CASSDSLEYNEQFF. For the CDR3, the DNA is TGTGCCAGCAGTGATTCCCTAGAGTACAATGAGCAGTTCTTC. The full variable domain, with the rest looked up from reference TRBV2 and TRBJ2-1, is EPEVTQTPSHQVTQMGQEVILRCVPISNHLYFYWYRQILGQKVEFLVSFYNNEISEKSEIFDDQFSVERPDGSNFTLKIRSTKLEDSAMYFCASSDSLEYNEQFFGPGTRLTVL.

V is TRBV2 and J is TRBJ2-5, with D perhaps matching TRBD1 (5 bases). Deletions cut 3 bases from V and 3 bases from J, with 17 bases between. Germline CDR1 reads SNHLY; CDR2 reads FYNNEI. This CDR3 has 16 amino acids. The CDR3 sequence: CASSENRGRAKETQYF. The DNA of the CDR3 is TGTGCCAGCAGTGAGAATAGGGGAAGGGCTAAAGAGACCCAGTACTTC.

This clonotype was seen just once. This chain connects TRBV5-1 to TRBJ2-1; 11 bases fit TRBD2. The trim removed 0 bases at V and 4 bases at J, leaving 3 bases unmatched. This CDR3 spans 16 amino acids. CDR1 and CDR2 (germline): SGHRS, YFSETQ. CDR3 DNA sequence: TGCGCCAGCAGCTTGGTAGCGGGAGGGAGATACAATGAGCAGTTCTTC. Translated: CASSLVAGGRYNEQFF.

The chain is built from TRBV28 and TRBJ1-1; D ambiguous. Germline-derived CDR1 and CDR2 are MDHEN and SYDVKM. This CDR3 has 13 amino acids. V gave up 6 bases and J gave up 0 bases, with 8 bases separating them. CDR3 in DNA: TGTGCCAGCAGCCCGATTCTGAACACTGAAGCTTTCTTT. It encodes CASSPILNTEAFF. Complete variable domain (other parts from reference TRBV28 and TRBJ1-1): DVKVTQSSRYLVKRTGEKVFLECVQDMDHENMFWYRQDPGLGLRLIYFSYDVKMKEKGDIPEGYSVSREKKERFSLILESASTNQTSMYLCASSPILNTEAFFGQGTRLTVV.

The chain carries TRBV7-9 and TRBJ2-1; D may match TRBD1 or TRBD2 (6 bases each). CDR1 SEHNR and CDR2 FQNEAQ come from the germline V gene (reference sequence). The CDR3 has 14 amino acids. V was shortened by 9 bases and J by 2 bases, with 14 bases between the two germline ends. CDR3 residues: CASTPGEAYNEQFF. Here the CDR3 DNA reads TGTGCCAGTACCCCAGGGGAGGCCTACAATGAGCAGTTCTTC.

This clonotype was counted once. The chain carries TRBV2 and TRBJ2-2; D gene uncertain. Trimming left V 3 bases short and J 1 base short, with 6 bases between. Germline assignment: CDR1 SNHLY and CDR2 FYNNEI. The CDR3 spans 14 residues. The CDR3 region is CASSDWGNTGELFF. The CDR3 coding sequence is TGTGCCAGCAGTGATTGGGGGAACACCGGGGAGCTGTTTTTT.

A few counts support this clonotype. This chain connects TRBV11-2 to TRBJ2-7; TRBD1 might be the D (5 bases). The CDR3 spans 16 residues. Trimming took off 4 bases at V and 0 bases at J, with 16 bases between the two ends. The germline V gene encodes CDR1 SGHAT and CDR2 FQNNGV. The CDR3 nucleotides are TGTGCCAGCAGCTCTACGACAGACCTTCGCTCCTACGAGCAGTACTTC. Translating it yields CASSSTTDLRSYEQYF. Combining the CDR3 with reference TRBV11-2 and TRBJ2-7 gives the whole variable domain EAGVAQSPRYKIIEKRQSVAFWCNPISGHATLYWYQQILGQGPKLLIQFQNNGVVDDSQLPKDRFSAERLKGVDSTLKIQPAKLEDSAVYLCASSSTTDLRSYEQYFGPGTRLTVT.

The table lists this clonotype with a few counts. This sequence joins TRBV7-8 and TRBJ1-5, with D uncertain. This CDR3 has 15 amino acids. V dropped 1 base and J dropped 0 bases, with 7 bases sitting between them. The germline gives CDR1 SGHVS, CDR2 FQNEAQ. The CDR3 DNA sequence: TGTGCCAGCAGCTTAGTGTGGAATAGCAATCAGCCCCAGCATTTT. Translating it yields CASSLVWNSNQPQHF.

This clonotype was found a few times. The CDR3 nucleotides are TGTGCCAGCGGGGATCGGGAAGGTCAGCCCCAGCATTTT. Translation gives CASGDREGQPQHF. V and J are TRBV2 and TRBJ1-5; D is ambiguous. Trimming took off 8 bases at V and 6 bases at J, with 14 bases between the two ends. Germline V CDR1 and CDR2: SNHLY, FYNNEI. This CDR3 region has 13 residues.

The chain recombines TRBV7-9 with TRBJ2-1, with D maybe TRBD2 (6 bases). V gave up 5 bases and J gave up 2 bases, with 13 bases separating them. The CDR3 loop spans 15 amino acids. In germline, CDR1 is SEHNR, CDR2 FQNEAQ (reference sequence). The CDR3 region is CASSRDSIPYNEQFF. The DNA for the CDR3 is TGTGCCAGCAGCCGGGACTCTATCCCCTACAATGAGCAGTTCTTC.

V gene TRBV2 combines with J gene TRBJ1-5, with D maybe TRBD1 (5 bases). The CDR3 sequence is 15 residues long. V was cut by 4 bases and J by 5 bases, with 15 bases left in between. CDR1 and CDR2 from the germline V gene are SNHLY and FYNNEI. The CDR3 DNA reads as TGTGCCAGCAGTGGCGGCGGGGGTTGGGATCAGCCCCAGCATTTT. Translated, it gives CASSGGGGWDQPQHF.

This clonotype was found many times. The chain links TRBV7-2 to TRBJ1-6; D might be TRBD1 (6 bases). The V end lost 5 bases, the J end lost 3 bases, and 8 bases lay between the germline ends. CDR1 and CDR2 from the germline V gene are SGHTA and FQGNSA. The CDR3 contains 14 residues. The CDR3 nucleotides read TGTGCCAGCAGCCCGGACAGCTATAATTCACCCCTCCACTTT. Protein sequence: CASSPDSYNSPLHF.

This sequence joins TRBV4-1 and TRBJ2-2; 7 nucleotides match TRBD1. Germline trimming cut 0 bases from V and 1 base from J; bases unmatched to any gene: 2. The length of the CDR3 is 16 residues. Looked up from germline, CDR1 is MGHRA and CDR2 is YSYEKL. The CDR3 DNA is TGCGCCAGCAGCCAAGAGCGGACAGGGAACACCGGGGAGCTGTTTTTT. Protein: CASSQERTGNTGELFF.

This clonotype was counted between two and nine times. The chain joins TRBV2 to TRBJ1-1; no reliable D call. The ends were cut back, 4 bases at V and 7 bases at J, with 13 bases in the middle. The CDR3 runs 13 residues. CDR1 SNHLY and CDR2 FYNNEI come from the germline V gene. CDR3 coding DNA: TGTGCCAGCAGTGCGTACGGGCCCTTTGAAGCTTTCTTT. Its translation is CASSAYGPFEAFF.

This chain joins TRBV11-2 and TRBJ2-7; TRBD1 might be the D (6 bases). The ends were cut back, 6 bases at V and 5 bases at J, with 26 bases in the middle. CDR1 and CDR2 from the germline V gene are SGHAT and FQNNGV. The CDR3 length is 17 residues. The chain's CDR3 is CASSLREYGGEGHEQYF. The DNA for the CDR3 is TGTGCCAGCAGTTTAAGGGAGTATGGGGGCGAGGGCCACGAGCAGTACTTC.

This clonotype has ten or more counts. The chain uses TRBV15 and TRBJ2-7; D not certain. Trimming shortened V by 0 bases and J by 6 bases, and 6 bases separated the two germline ends. The germline gives CDR1 LNHNV, CDR2 YYDKDF (reference sequence). The CDR3 has 12 residues. The CDR3, as DNA: TGTGCCACCAGCAGAGATCCCCCCGAGCAGTACTTC. Translated: CATSRDPPEQYF.

The V and J genes are TRBV28 and TRBJ1-6; D possibly corresponds to TRBD1 (5 bases). Deletions cut 6 bases from V and 7 bases from J, with 13 bases between. CDR1 and CDR2 (germline): MDHEN, SYDVKM. The length of the CDR3 is 14 residues. The DNA of the CDR3 is TGTGCCAGCAGGGGGGAGGGTGTGAATTCACCCCTCCACTTT. It codes for CASRGEGVNSPLHF. Full variable domain (remainder filled in from reference TRBV28 and TRBJ1-6): DVKVTQSSRYLVKRTGEKVFLECVQDMDHENMFWYRQDPGLGLRLIYFSYDVKMKEKGDIPEGYSVSREKKERFSLILESASTNQTSMYLCASRGEGVNSPLHFGNGTRLTVT.

The chain combines TRBV25-1 with TRBJ2-1; 8 nucleotides match TRBD2. With V trimmed by 4 bases and J by 5 bases, 7 bases remained unmatched. The CDR3 has 15 residues. Per the germline V gene, CDR1 is MGHDK and CDR2 is SYGVNS. The CDR3 region is CASSAGTSHDNEQFF. CDR3 sequence (DNA): TGTGCCAGCAGTGCAGGGACTAGTCACGACAATGAGCAGTTCTTC.

This chain links TRBV7-2 with TRBJ1-6; D unresolved. Trimming removed 1 base at V and 7 bases at J, with 8 bases between. Germline loops: CDR1 SGHTA, CDR2 FQGNSA. The CDR3 extends over 14 amino acids. The CDR3 DNA sequence: TGTGCCAGCAGCTTAGGGGCCCGCAATTCACCCCTCCACTTT. This codes for CASSLGARNSPLHF.

This chain uses TRBV15 with TRBJ1-1; D is undetermined. This CDR3 spans 13 amino acids. Germline CDR1 and CDR2: LNHNV and YYDKDF (reference sequence). Between the trimmed V and J ends, which lost 6 bases and 1 base, there was a span of 9 bases. The CDR3 coding sequence is TGTGCCACCAGTGTACGGGGGAACACTGAAGCTTTCTTT. Encoded protein: CATSVRGNTEAFF.

This clonotype occurred once. The chain links TRBV19 to TRBJ2-3, with a possible D match to TRBD1 (6 bases). The CDR3 spans 16 residues. Germline loops: CDR1 LNHDA, CDR2 SQIVND (reference sequence). The V end lost 4 bases, the J end lost 5 bases, and 19 bases lay between the germline ends. CDR3 DNA sequence: TGTGCCAGTAGTAACCCTAACAGGGAAAGTGGAGATACGCAGTATTTT. This codes for CASSNPNRESGDTQYF.

This clonotype was seen only a few times. V is TRBV29-1 and J is TRBJ2-2; D gene uncertain. The germline gives CDR1 SQVTM, CDR2 ANQGSEA. Between the trimmed V and J ends, which lost 2 bases and 6 bases, there was a span of 7 bases. The CDR3 contains 12 residues. Here the CDR3 DNA reads TGCAGCGTTGAAAGGGTATCCGGGGAGCTGTTTTTT. Amino acid sequence: CSVERVSGELFF.

This chain uses TRBV25-1 with TRBJ1-2, with 8 bases that match TRBD1. This CDR3 is built from 16 residues. From germline, CDR1 is MGHDK and CDR2 SYGVNS. V gave up 5 bases and J gave up 7 bases; unmatched junction bases: 15. The CDR3 loop reads CASSPLRRGTGPGYTF. Written as DNA, the CDR3 is TGTGCCAGCAGTCCGCTGAGGAGGGGGACAGGTCCTGGCTACACCTTC.

The CDR3 loop reads CASSPRHDRYGYTF. DNA for the CDR3: TGTGCCAGCAGTCCTCGACACGACCGGTATGGCTACACCTTC. This chain links TRBV12-3 or TRBV12-4 with TRBJ1-2; D is unresolved. Trimming removed 5 bases at V and 5 bases at J, with 15 bases between. The CDR3 runs to 14 residues.

Remarks on this clonotype: An end of the junction does not agree with germline; a read error may underlie this. The chain couples TRBV7-3 to TRBJ2-1; D is possibly TRBD1 (5 bases). The germline V gene has CDR1 SGHTA and CDR2 FQGTGA. The CDR3 covers 12 residues. The chain's CDR3 is CASSTQGSEQSF. CDR3 DNA sequence: TGTGCCAGCAGCACCCAGGGTAGTGAGCAGTCCTTC.

This chain joins TRBV28 and TRBJ2-1; 7 bases are a match to TRBD1. After removal of 5 bases from V and 0 bases from J, the junction contained 4 bases not matched to a gene. Germline lookup yields CDR1 MDHEN and CDR2 SYDVKM. There are 15 residues in the CDR3. This chain's CDR3 is CASSVGDSSYNEQFF. The CDR3 DNA sequence: TGTGCCAGCAGTGTGGGGGACAGCTCCTACAATGAGCAGTTCTTC.